This T cell receptor (beta chain) was sequenced during a study of blood T cell repertoires in COVID-19. For the study at large: The cDNA or gDNA used as material had been derived from T cells, B-cell-depleted T cells, or PBMCs.

The table came from immunoSEQ multiplex PCR; TCRdb's copy has only in-frame clones and leaves some out. The table includes about 310,000 clones, about nine tenths detected once. Assignments of participants to cohorts depended upon their own reported clinical history. Two negative PCRs, clearance, or symptom resolution were required of recovered Cohort 3 donors. Source material: PBMCs or T cells enriched from blood (not recorded which). This TCR was sampled from a woman between 40 and 50 years old who had recovered from COVID-19.

CDR3 coding DNA: TGTGCCAGCAGCCCCCGTAGCGGGAGCGGGGAGACCCAGTACTTC. Its protein product is CASSPRSGSGETQYF. V usage is TRBV11-3 and J usage is TRBJ2-5, with 9 bases lining up with TRBD2. V was pared by 5 bases and J by 5 bases, with 9 bases of the junction left unmatched. This CDR3 is built from 15 residues. Per germline, CDR1 SGHNT and CDR2 YENEEA.